What follows are 21 T cell receptor beta chains derived from one specimen sequenced in a study of cytomegalovirus exposure and HLA in healthy donors. This PCR relied on a set of 60 Vbeta primers and 13 Jbeta primers. Method: immunoSEQ multiplex PCR; TCRdb's copy keeps in-frame clones and lacks some. The sample consists of approximately 260,000 clones, approximately 84% of them appearing once. Sequencing was performed on PBMCs. The receptors shown here come from a middle-aged woman in good health and CMV-seropositive.

The CDR3: CASSLGDPGQGWTEAFF. DNA of the CDR3: TGCGCCAGCAGCTTGGGGGATCCGGGACAGGGGTGGACTGAAGCTTTCTTT. This rearrangement joins TRBV5-1 to TRBJ1-1, with TRBD1 matching 10 bases. Trimming removed 0 bases from V and 5 bases from J; junction bases left unmatched: 10. Per the germline V gene, CDR1 is SGHRS and CDR2 is YFSETQ. CDR3 length equals 17 residues.

The V gene is TRBV29-1, the J gene TRBJ2-7, with 9 bases that match TRBD2. This CDR3 has 14 residues. Germline lookup yields CDR1 SQVTM and CDR2 ANQGSEA. The V segment lost 6 bases and the J segment 2 bases; nucleotides outside the gene matches: 8. CDR3: CSVSVVAGAYEQYF. CDR3 nucleotide sequence: TGCAGCGTCTCCGTGGTAGCGGGAGCCTACGAGCAGTACTTC.

The rearrangement links TRBV28 to TRBJ2-7; 7 nucleotides line up with TRBD2. The CDR3 runs 15 residues. From germline, CDR1 is MDHEN and CDR2 SYDVKM. J lost 4 bases, V lost 6 bases, and 12 bases had no gene match. The CDR3 nucleotides are TGTGCCAGCAGCAAGACCAGCAGCGGGATGTACGAGCAGTACTTC. This codes for CASSKTSSGMYEQYF.

CDR3 DNA sequence: TGCGCCAGCAGCCAAGATATAGGGGATCCGGGACAGGGTAGCAATGAGCAGTTCTTC. Its translation is CASSQDIGDPGQGSNEQFF. The rearrangement joins TRBV4-3 to TRBJ2-1; TRBD1 aligns across 9 bases. The V and J ends lost 0 bases and 6 bases, in that order; junction bases with no gene match: 15. Germline loops: CDR1 LGHNA, CDR2 YSLEER. This CDR3 region has 19 residues.

V usage is TRBV2 and J usage is TRBJ2-2, with no clear D. The CDR3 runs 13 residues. From germline, CDR1 is SNHLY and CDR2 FYNNEI. Trimming cost V 6 bases and J 1 base, with 6 bases left between them. CDR3 loop: CASSAQNTGELFF. The CDR3, as DNA: TGTGCCAGCAGCGCACAGAACACCGGGGAGCTGTTTTTT. Based on the CDR3 plus reference TRBV2 and TRBJ2-2, the full variable domain is EPEVTQTPSHQVTQMGQEVILRCVPISNHLYFYWYRQILGQKVEFLVSFYNNEISEKSEIFDDQFSVERPDGSNFTLKIRSTKLEDSAMYFCASSAQNTGELFFGEGSRLTVL.

In its sample, this clone was seen once. The chain combines TRBV4-3 with TRBJ2-6, with TRBD1 matching 7 bases. Losses at the gene ends were 0 bases for V and 0 bases for J; bases not matched to a gene: 8. Germline CDR1 reads LGHNA; CDR2 reads YSLEER. The CDR3 is 19 residues long. This CDR3 is CASSQEVPGQTSGANVLTF. The CDR3 DNA follows: TGCGCCAGCAGCCAAGAAGTCCCGGGACAGACCTCTGGGGCCAACGTCCTGACTTTC.

This rearrangement joins TRBV27 to TRBJ2-3; no firm D call. The CDR3 length is 16 residues. CDR1 MNHEY and CDR2 SMNVEV come from the germline V gene (reference sequence). Trimming pared 3 bases from V and 4 bases from J, leaving 17 bases between. The CDR3 DNA follows: TGTGCCAGCAGTTTTGAGCGAGCTATAGGTCCAGATACGCAGTATTTT. Translated: CASSFERAIGPDTQYF.

The rearrangement uses TRBV7-2 and TRBJ2-3; the D gene is possibly TRBD1 (6 bases). Germline lookup yields CDR1 SGHTA and CDR2 FQGNSA. V shed 2 bases and J shed 6 bases, with 12 bases lying between them. The CDR3 length is 14 residues. In DNA, the CDR3 is TGTGCCAGCAGCTTATCAGGGGTTGGGGATACGCAGTATTTT. This encodes CASSLSGVGDTQYF.

The J gene is TRBJ2-5, the V gene TRBV2, with D hard to call. Germline-derived CDR1 and CDR2 are SNHLY and FYNNEI. There are 14 residues in the CDR3. V was shortened by 1 base and J by 1 base, with 7 bases between the two germline ends. The CDR3: CASSEDWAQETQYF. CDR3 nucleotide sequence: TGTGCCAGCAGTGAAGACTGGGCCCAAGAGACCCAGTACTTC.

V and J are TRBV4-3 and TRBJ2-7; TRBD2 matches 7 bases. Germline CDR1 is LGHNA and CDR2 is YSLEER. The CDR3 totals 15 residues. V gave up 0 bases and J gave up 4 bases; unmatched junction bases: 6. The CDR3 sequence: CASSQDWDGRYEQYF. The CDR3 DNA is TGCGCCAGCAGCCAAGATTGGGACGGGAGGTACGAGCAGTACTTC.

The J gene is TRBJ2-3, the V gene TRBV9; 8 bases match TRBD1. CDR1 is SGDLS, CDR2 YYNGEE, per germline. V was clipped by 3 bases and J by 2 bases; unmatched bases: 8. CDR3 length equals 16 residues. Written as DNA, the CDR3 is TGTGCCAGCAGCGCCTCAGGGGGCCAACCCACAGATACGCAGTATTTT. It translates to CASSASGGQPTDTQYF.

This clone was found a few times. The genes are TRBV30 and TRBJ2-2, with a tentative D call TRBD1 (5 bases). Germline values: CDR1 GTSNPN, CDR2 SVGIG (reference sequence). This CDR3 is built from 13 residues. With 3 bases removed from V and 5 bases from J, the gap between germline ends came to 10 bases. This CDR3 is CAWRRQRTGELFF. The CDR3 DNA reads as TGTGCCTGGAGGAGACAGCGAACCGGGGAGCTGTTTTTT.

The chain has TRBV6-6 and TRBJ2-1; D might be TRBD2 (7 bases). The CDR3 loop spans 13 amino acids. V lost 7 bases and J lost 7, with 14 bases in between. CDR1 and CDR2 (germline): MNHNY, SVGAGI (reference sequence). CDR3 amino acids: CASIRGGGNEQFF. The CDR3 DNA reads as TGTGCCAGCATCAGGGGAGGGGGTAATGAGCAGTTCTTC.

The CDR3 DNA reads as TGTGCCAGCAGCGCGGCCACTAGCGATAGCTACGAGCAGTACTTC. Translation gives CASSAATSDSYEQYF. The J gene is TRBJ2-7, the V gene TRBV28; 7 positions agree with TRBD2. The CDR3 runs 15 residues. The germline CDR1 and CDR2 sequences are MDHEN and SYDVKM. With V trimmed by 6 bases and J by 3 bases, 11 bases remained unmatched. Combining the CDR3 with reference TRBV28 and TRBJ2-7 gives the whole variable domain DVKVTQSSRYLVKRTGEKVFLECVQDMDHENMFWYRQDPGLGLRLIYFSYDVKMKEKGDIPEGYSVSREKKERFSLILESASTNQTSMYLCASSAATSDSYEQYFGPGTRLTVT.

The rearrangement links TRBV6-5 to TRBJ1-1; possibly TRBD1 for D (6 bases). The CDR3 runs 14 residues. Deletions cut 6 bases from V and 3 bases from J, with 14 bases between. The germline CDR1 and CDR2 sequences are MNHEY and SVGAGI. The chain's CDR3 is CASSKTGIDTEAFF. DNA for the CDR3: TGTGCCAGCAGCAAAACAGGGATCGACACTGAAGCTTTCTTT.

This clone was detected a few times. The V and J genes are TRBV6-5 and TRBJ1-1, with a weak D call TRBD1 (5 bases). CDR3 length: 14 amino acids. CDR1 is MNHEY, CDR2 SVGAGI, per germline. V shed 6 bases and J shed 0 bases, with 11 bases lying between them. For the CDR3, the DNA is TGTGCCAGCAGGGCAGGGTGGGTGAACACTGAAGCTTTCTTT. Encoded protein: CASRAGWVNTEAFF.

This clone was observed a handful of times. V gene TRBV18 combines with J gene TRBJ2-7; D uncertain. CDR1 is KGHSH and CDR2 is LQKENI in the germline V gene. V shed 3 bases and J shed 0 bases, with 12 bases lying between them. The CDR3 contains 15 residues. The CDR3 bases are TGTGCCAGCTCACCCCCCTATACGAGCTCCTACGAGCAGTACTTC. Translation: CASSPPYTSSYEQYF.

This rearrangement joins TRBV28 to TRBJ1-2, with 7 bases matching TRBD1. CDR3 length: 13 amino acids. Looked up from germline, CDR1 is MDHEN and CDR2 is SYDVKM. The J segment lost 2 bases and the V segment lost 10 bases, leaving 7 bases of the junction unmatched. CDR3 region: CATLSTGNYGYTF. CDR3 DNA: TGTGCCACCCTTTCGACAGGGAACTATGGCTACACCTTC.

V and J are TRBV4-2 and TRBJ2-1; possibly TRBD1 for D (5 bases). Germline V gene lookup returns CDR1 LGHNA and CDR2 YNFKEQ. The CDR3 is made up of 15 amino acids. Trimming left V 4 bases short and J 6 bases short, with 16 bases between. The chain's CDR3 is CASSPIGVQGNEQFF. In DNA, the CDR3 is TGTGCCAGCAGCCCCATAGGTGTGCAGGGCAATGAGCAGTTCTTC.

The gene calls are TRBV25-1 and TRBJ1-2; D not resolved. CDR1 is MGHDK, CDR2 SYGVNS, per germline. V dropped 4 bases and J dropped 8 bases, with 14 bases sitting between them. This CDR3 has 13 residues. CDR3 sequence (DNA): TGTGCCAGCAGTGCGCCCTCCGGGAGGGGCTACACCTTC. Translation gives CASSAPSGRGYTF.

In the case of this clone: In the same sample, other DNA sequences code for this CDR3. This chain links TRBV28 with TRBJ2-7; TRBD1 matches at 8 bases. The germline gives CDR1 MDHEN, CDR2 SYDVKM. V dropped 4 bases and J dropped 1; count of bases not matched to a gene: 3. This CDR3 is 14 amino acids long. The CDR3, as DNA: TGTGCCAGCAGTTCGACAGGGGTATCCTACGAGCAGTACTTC. Translating it yields CASSSTGVSYEQYF.